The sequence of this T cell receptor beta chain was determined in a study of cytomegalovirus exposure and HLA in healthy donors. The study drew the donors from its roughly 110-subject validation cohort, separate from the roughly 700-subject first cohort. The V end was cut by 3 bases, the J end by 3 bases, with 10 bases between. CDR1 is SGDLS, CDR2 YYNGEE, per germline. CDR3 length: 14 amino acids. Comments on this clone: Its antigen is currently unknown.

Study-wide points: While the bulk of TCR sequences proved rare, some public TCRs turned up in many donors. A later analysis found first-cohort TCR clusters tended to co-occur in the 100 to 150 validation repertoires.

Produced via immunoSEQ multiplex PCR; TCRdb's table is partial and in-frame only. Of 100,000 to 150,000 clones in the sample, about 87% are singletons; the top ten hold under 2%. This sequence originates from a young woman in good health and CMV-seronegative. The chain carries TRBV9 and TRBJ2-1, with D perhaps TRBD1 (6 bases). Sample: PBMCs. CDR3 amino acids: CASSETGIYNEQFF. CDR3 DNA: TGTGCCAGCAGCGAAACAGGGATCTACAATGAGCAGTTCTTC.